Here is one T cell receptor (beta chain) with its context. The method was immunoSEQ multiplex PCR; TCRdb's version includes in-frame clones alone and lacks a portion of them. The table has under 150,000 clones, around 93% seen once; the top ten hold over 1.5%. This sample stems from a study of control samples from healthy donors and cancer patients. The source is a man over 45 with head and neck cancer. The specimen sequenced was PBMCs.

The CDR3 is CASSDRDSEKLFF. The CDR3 DNA is TGTGCCAGCAGCGACCGGGACAGCGAAAAACTGTTTTTT. The chain employs TRBV11-2 and TRBJ1-4; TRBD1 matches 7 bases. CDR3 length: 13 amino acids. Germline CDR1 reads SGHAT; CDR2 reads FQNNGV. With 5 bases clipped from V and 8 bases from J, the junction kept 5 bases outside the gene matches.